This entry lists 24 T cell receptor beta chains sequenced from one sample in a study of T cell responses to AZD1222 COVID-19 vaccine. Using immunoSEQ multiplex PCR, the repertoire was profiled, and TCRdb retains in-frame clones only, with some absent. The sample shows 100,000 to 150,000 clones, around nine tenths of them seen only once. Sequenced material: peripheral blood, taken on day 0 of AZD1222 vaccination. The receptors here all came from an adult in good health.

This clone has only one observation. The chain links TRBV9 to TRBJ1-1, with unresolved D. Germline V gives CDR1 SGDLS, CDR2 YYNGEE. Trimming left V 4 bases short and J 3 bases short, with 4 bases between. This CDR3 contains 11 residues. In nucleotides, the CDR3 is TGTGCCAGCAGCAGGGACACTGAAGCTTTCTTT. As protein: CASSRDTEAFF.

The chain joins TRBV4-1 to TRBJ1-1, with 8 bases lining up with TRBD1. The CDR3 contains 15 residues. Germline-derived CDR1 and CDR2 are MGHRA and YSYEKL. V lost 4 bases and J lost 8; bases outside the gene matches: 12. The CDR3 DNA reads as TGCGCCAGCAGCCTCCGGGACAGGCTAACTGGGGAAGCTTTCTTT. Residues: CASSLRDRLTGEAFF.

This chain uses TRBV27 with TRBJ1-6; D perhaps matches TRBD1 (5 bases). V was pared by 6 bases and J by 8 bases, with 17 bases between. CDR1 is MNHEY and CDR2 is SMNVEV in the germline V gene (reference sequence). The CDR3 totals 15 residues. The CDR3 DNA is TGTGCCAGCAGGCTACTCCAGGGTAGGCATTCACCCCTCCACTTT. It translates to CASRLLQGRHSPLHF.

CDR3 region: CASSEYTEAFF. CDR3 DNA: TGTGCCAGCAGTGAGTACACTGAAGCTTTCTTT. V is TRBV2 and J is TRBJ1-1; D unclear. Germline CDR1 reads SNHLY; CDR2 reads FYNNEI. V lost 3 bases and J 3 bases, leaving 2 bases between the germline ends. The CDR3 length is 11 residues.

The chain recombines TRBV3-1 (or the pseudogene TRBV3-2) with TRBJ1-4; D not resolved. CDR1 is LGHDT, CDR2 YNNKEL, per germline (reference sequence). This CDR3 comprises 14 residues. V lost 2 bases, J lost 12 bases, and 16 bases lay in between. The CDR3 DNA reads TGTGCCAGCAGCCAAAATCGAGCGGCGGGTGAACTGTTTTTT. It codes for CASSQNRAAGELFF.

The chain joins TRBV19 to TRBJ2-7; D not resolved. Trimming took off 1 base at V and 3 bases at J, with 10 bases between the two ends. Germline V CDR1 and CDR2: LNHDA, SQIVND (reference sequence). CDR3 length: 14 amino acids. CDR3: CASSIGGDLYEQYF. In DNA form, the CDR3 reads TGTGCCAGTAGTATAGGCGGTGACCTCTACGAGCAGTACTTC.

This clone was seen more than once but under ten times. CDR3 residues: CASSQLRLRDNTEAFF. The CDR3 nucleotides read TGCGCCAGCAGCCAACTTCGCCTCAGGGATAACACTGAAGCTTTCTTT. The V call is TRBV4-1, the J call TRBJ1-1; perhaps TRBD1 as D (5 bases). Trimming took 2 bases from V and 2 from J, leaving 15 bases between them. The germline V gene has CDR1 MGHRA and CDR2 YSYEKL. This CDR3 has 16 residues.

CDR3 sequence: CASSSRTGYDEKLFF. CDR3 sequence (DNA): TGTGCCAGTAGTTCCCGGACAGGGTATGATGAAAAACTGTTTTTT. V and J are TRBV19 and TRBJ1-4; 8 bases line up with TRBD1. Germline V lookup: CDR1 LNHDA, CDR2 SQIVND (reference sequence). Unmatched junction bases numbered 8, after V lost 5 bases and J lost 6 bases. This CDR3 contains 15 residues.

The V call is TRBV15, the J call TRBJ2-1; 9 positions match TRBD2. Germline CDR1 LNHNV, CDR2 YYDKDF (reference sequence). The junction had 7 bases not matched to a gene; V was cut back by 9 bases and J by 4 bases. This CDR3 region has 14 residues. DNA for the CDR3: TGTGCCACGTCTCCGACTAGCGGTTACAATGAGCAGTTCTTC. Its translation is CATSPTSGYNEQFF. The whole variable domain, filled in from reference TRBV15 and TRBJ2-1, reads DAMVIQNPRYQVTQFGKPVTLSCSQTLNHNVMYWYQQKSSQAPKLLFHYYDKDFNNEADTPDNFQSRRPNTSFCFLDIRSPGLGDTAMYLCATSPTSGYNEQFFGPGTRLTVL.

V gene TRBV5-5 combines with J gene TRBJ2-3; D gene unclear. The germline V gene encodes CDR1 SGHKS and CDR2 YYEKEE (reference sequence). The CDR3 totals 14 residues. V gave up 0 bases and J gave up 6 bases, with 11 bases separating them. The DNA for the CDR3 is TGTGCCAGCAGCTTGGCGACATTTGGGGATACGCAGTATTTT. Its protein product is CASSLATFGDTQYF.

CDR3 sequence (DNA): TGTGCCAGCAGCCAAGTAGCGGGGGGAGTAGGCGAGCAGTACTTC. Translation: CASSQVAGGVGEQYF. This chain uses TRBV3-1 (or the pseudogene TRBV3-2) with TRBJ2-7; 10 bases agree with TRBD2. J was trimmed by 6 bases and V by 1 base; bases with no gene match: 6. Per germline, CDR1 LGHDT and CDR2 YNNKEL (reference sequence). This CDR3 is 15 amino acids long.

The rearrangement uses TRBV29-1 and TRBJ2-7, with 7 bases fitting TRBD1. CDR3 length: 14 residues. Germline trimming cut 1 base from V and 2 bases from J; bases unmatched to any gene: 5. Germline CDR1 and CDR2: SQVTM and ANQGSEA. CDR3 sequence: CSVEGTGGAYEQYF. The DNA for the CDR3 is TGCAGCGTTGAAGGGACAGGTGGGGCCTACGAGCAGTACTTC.

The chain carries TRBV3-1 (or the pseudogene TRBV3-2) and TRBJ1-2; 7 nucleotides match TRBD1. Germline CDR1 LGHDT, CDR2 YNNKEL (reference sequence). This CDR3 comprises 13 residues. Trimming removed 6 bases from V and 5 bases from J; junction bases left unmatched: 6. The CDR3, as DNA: TGTGCCAGCAGACGACAGGGTTCATATGGCTACACCTTC. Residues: CASRRQGSYGYTF.

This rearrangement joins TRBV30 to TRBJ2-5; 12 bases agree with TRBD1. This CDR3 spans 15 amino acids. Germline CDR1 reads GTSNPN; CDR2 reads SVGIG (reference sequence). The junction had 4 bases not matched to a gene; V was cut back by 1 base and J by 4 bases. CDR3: CAWSAGTGGGETQYF. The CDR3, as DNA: TGTGCCTGGAGTGCTGGGACAGGGGGCGGAGAGACCCAGTACTTC.

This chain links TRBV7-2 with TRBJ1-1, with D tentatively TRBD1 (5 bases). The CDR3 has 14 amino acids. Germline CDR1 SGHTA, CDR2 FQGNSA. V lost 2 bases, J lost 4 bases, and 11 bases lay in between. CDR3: CASSLLDSVTEAFF. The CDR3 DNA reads TGTGCCAGCAGCTTACTAGACAGTGTCACTGAAGCTTTCTTT.

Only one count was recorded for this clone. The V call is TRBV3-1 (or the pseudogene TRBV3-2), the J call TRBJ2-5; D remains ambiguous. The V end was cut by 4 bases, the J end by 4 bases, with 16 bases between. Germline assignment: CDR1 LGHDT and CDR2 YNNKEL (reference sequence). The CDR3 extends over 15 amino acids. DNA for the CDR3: TGTGCCAGCAGCCCAGTGGGGTACGTCCCAGAGACCCAGTACTTC. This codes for CASSPVGYVPETQYF.

The CDR3 protein is CASSSVTGVALQETQYF. In nucleotides, the CDR3 is TGCGCCAGCAGCTCGGTAACAGGGGTGGCCCTTCAAGAGACCCAGTACTTC. V is TRBV5-1 and J is TRBJ2-5; 7 bases line up with TRBD1. V lost 3 bases and J lost 2; bases outside the gene matches: 13. The CDR3 is 17 amino acids. Germline V gives CDR1 SGHRS, CDR2 YFSETQ.

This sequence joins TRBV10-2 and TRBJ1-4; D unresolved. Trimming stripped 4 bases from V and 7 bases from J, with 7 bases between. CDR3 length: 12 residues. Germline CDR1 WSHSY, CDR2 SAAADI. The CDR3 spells CASSAWGEKLFF. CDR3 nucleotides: TGCGCCAGCAGTGCGTGGGGTGAAAAACTGTTTTTT.

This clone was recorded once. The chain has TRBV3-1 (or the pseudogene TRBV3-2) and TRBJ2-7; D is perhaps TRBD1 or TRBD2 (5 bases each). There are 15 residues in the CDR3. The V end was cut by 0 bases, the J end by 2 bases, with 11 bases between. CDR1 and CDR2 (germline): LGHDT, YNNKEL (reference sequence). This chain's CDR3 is CASSQDSRDPYEQYF. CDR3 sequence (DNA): TGTGCCAGCAGCCAAGATTCAAGGGACCCCTACGAGCAGTACTTC.

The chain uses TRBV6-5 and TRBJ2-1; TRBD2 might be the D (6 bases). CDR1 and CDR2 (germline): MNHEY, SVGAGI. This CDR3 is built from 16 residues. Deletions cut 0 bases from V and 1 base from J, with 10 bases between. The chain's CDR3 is CASSYSVLASYNEQFF. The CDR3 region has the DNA TGTGCCAGCAGTTACTCGGTTCTAGCGTCCTACAATGAGCAGTTCTTC.

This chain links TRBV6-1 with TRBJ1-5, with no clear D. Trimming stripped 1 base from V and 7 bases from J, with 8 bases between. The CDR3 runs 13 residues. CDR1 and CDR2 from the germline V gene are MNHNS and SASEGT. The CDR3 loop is CASSEVIGQPQHF. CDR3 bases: TGTGCCAGCAGTGAAGTTATAGGCCAGCCCCAGCATTTT.

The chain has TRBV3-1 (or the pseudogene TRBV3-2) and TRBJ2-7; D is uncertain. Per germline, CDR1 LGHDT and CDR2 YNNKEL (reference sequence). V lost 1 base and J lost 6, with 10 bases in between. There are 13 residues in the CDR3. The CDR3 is CASSQVPGSEQYF. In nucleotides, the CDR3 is TGTGCCAGCAGCCAAGTTCCAGGTTCCGAGCAGTACTTC.

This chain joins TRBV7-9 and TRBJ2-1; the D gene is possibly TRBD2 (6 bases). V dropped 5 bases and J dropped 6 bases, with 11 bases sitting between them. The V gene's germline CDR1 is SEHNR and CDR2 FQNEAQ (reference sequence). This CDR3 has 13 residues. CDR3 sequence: CASSLGGVNEQFF. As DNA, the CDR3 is TGTGCCAGCAGCCTCGGGGGAGTCAATGAGCAGTTCTTC.

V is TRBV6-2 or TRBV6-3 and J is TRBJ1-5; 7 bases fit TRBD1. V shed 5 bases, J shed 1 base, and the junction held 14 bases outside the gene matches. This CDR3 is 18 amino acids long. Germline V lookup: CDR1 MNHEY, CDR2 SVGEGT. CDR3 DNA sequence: TGTGCCAGCAGTCCATACCTACCACAGGGGAGAAGCAATCAGCCCCAGCATTTT. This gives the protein CASSPYLPQGRSNQPQHF.